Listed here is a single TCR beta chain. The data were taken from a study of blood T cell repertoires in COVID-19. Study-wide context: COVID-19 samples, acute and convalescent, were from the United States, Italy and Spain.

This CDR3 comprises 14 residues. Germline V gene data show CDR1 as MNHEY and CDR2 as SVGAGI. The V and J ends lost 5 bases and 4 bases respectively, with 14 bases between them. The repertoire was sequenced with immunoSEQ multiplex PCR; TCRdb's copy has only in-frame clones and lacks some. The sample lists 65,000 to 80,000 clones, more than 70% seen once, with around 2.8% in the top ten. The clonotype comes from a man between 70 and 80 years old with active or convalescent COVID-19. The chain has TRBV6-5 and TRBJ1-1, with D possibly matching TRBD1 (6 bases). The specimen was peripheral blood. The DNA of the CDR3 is TGTGCCAGCAGTCTTAGGACAGAGAGCACTGAAGCTTTCTTT. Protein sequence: CASSLRTESTEAFF.